This T cell receptor (beta chain) was profiled in a study of cytomegalovirus exposure and HLA in healthy donors. Study results and limitations: Later analysis indicated greater clonal expansion among HLA-associated TCR beta chains than among equally common other chains. A later examination showed that TCR association rates differed by HLA locus, with DRB1 most and HLA-C fewest. The authors considered a cluster of highly shared sequence variants likely to be a sequencing artifact.

Trimming took 5 bases from V and 6 from J; bases not matched to a gene: 23. CDR1 SGHVS and CDR2 FNYEAQ come from the germline V gene. The CDR3 extends over 19 amino acids. Of note for this clone: Its target is not known.

The study ran its PCR with 60 Vbeta and 13 Jbeta primers. Here immunoSEQ multiplex PCR was the method, and the copy in TCRdb shows in-frame clones only, minus some. The sample has 130,000 to 150,000 clones; around 80% are singletons. Sequencing used PBMCs. This sequence originates from a female donor in good health and CMV-seronegative. V and J are TRBV7-6 and TRBJ2-3; 7 nucleotides match TRBD1. The CDR3 DNA reads as TGTGCCAGCAGCCCCCGGGACAGCCGTTCTCTCACTTCAGGTGATACGCAGTATTTT. Encoded protein: CASSPRDSRSLTSGDTQYF.